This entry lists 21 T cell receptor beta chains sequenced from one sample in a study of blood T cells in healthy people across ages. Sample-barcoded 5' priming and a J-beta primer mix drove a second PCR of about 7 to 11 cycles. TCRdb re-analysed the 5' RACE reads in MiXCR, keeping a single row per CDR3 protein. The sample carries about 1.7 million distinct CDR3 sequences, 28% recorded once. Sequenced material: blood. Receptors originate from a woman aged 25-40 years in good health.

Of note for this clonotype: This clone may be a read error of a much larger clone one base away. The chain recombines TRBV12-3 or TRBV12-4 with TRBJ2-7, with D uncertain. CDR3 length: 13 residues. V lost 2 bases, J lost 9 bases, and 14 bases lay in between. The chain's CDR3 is CASSLRAAHRQYF. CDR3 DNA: TGTGCCAGCAGTTTACGGGCCGCCCACCGGCAGTACTTC.

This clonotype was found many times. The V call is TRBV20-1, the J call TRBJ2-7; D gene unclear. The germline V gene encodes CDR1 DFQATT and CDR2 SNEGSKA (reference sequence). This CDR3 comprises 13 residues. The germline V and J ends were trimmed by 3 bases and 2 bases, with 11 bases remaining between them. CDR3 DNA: TGCAGTGCTAGGCCCCCCCACACCTACGAGCAGTACTTC. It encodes CSARPPHTYEQYF.

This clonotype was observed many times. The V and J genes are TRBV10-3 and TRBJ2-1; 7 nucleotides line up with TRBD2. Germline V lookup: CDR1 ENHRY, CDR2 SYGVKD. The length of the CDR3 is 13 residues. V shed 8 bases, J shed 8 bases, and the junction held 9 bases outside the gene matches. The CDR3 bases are TGTGCCATCGGTGCTGGAGGGAGGGATGAGCAGTTCTTC. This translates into CAIGAGGRDEQFF.

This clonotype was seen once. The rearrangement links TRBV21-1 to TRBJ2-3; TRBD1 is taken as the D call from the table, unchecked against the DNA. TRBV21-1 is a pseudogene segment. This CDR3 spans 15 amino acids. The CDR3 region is CASTGEAETTDTQYF. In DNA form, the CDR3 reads TGTGCCAGCACCGGGGAAGCGGAAACTACAGATACGCAGTATTTT.

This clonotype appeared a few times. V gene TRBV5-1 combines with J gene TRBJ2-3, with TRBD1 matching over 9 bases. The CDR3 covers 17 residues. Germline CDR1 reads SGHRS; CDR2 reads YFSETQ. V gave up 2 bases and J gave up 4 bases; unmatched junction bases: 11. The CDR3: CASSLSGDRGNPDTQYF. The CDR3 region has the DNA TGCGCCAGCAGCTTAAGTGGAGACAGGGGGAATCCAGATACGCAGTATTTT.

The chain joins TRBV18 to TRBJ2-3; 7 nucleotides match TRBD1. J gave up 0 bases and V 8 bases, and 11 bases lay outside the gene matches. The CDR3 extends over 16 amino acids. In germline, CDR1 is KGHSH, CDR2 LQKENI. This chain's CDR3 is CASAQQGPLSTDTQYF. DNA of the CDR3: TGTGCCAGCGCCCAACAGGGGCCCCTTAGCACAGATACGCAGTATTTT.

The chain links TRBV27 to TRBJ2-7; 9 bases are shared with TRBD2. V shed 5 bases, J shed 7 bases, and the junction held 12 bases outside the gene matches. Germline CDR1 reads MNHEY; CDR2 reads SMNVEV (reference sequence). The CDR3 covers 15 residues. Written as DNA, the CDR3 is TGTGCCAGCAGTCCCACTAGCGGGCCCTACAATGAGCAGTACTTC. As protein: CASSPTSGPYNEQYF.

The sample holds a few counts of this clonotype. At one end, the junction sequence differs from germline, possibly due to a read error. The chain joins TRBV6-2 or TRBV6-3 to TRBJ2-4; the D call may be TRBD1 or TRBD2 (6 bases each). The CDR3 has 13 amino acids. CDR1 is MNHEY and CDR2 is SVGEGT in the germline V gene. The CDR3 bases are TGTACCAGCAGGTCCACAGGGACTGGCATTCAGTACTTC. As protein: CTSRSTGTGIQYF.

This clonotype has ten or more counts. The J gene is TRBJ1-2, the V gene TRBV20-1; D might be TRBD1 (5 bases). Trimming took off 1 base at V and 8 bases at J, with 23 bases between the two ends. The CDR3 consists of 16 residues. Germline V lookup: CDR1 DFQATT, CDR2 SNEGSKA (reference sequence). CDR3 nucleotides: TGCAGTGCTAGAGGTTGGGCAGGGCCCTTACAAGGGGGCTACACCTTC. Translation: CSARGWAGPLQGGYTF.

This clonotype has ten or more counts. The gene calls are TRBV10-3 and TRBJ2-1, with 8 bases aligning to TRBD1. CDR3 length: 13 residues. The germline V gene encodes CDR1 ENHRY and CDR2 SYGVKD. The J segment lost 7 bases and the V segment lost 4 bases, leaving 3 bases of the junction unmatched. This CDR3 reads CAISGQGANEQFF. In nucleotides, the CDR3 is TGTGCCATCAGTGGGCAGGGGGCTAATGAGCAGTTCTTC.

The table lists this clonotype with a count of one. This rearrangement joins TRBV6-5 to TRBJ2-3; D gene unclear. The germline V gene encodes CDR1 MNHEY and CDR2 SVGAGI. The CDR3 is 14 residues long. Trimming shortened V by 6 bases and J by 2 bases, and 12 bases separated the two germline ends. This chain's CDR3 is CASRYDRNTDTQYF. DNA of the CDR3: TGTGCCAGCAGGTATGACCGTAACACAGATACGCAGTATTTT.

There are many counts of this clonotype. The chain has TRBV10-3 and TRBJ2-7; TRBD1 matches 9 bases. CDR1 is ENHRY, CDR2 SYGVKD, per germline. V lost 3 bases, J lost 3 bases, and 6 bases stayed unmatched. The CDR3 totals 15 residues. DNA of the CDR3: TGTGCCATCAGTGACGACGGACAGGGGAACTACGAGCAGTACTTC. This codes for CAISDDGQGNYEQYF.

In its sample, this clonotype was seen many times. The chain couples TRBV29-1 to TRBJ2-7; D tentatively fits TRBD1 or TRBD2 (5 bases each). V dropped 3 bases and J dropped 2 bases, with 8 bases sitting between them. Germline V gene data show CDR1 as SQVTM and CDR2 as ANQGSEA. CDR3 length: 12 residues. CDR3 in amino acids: CSVDLGPYEQYF. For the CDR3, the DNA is TGCAGCGTTGATTTGGGACCCTACGAGCAGTACTTC.

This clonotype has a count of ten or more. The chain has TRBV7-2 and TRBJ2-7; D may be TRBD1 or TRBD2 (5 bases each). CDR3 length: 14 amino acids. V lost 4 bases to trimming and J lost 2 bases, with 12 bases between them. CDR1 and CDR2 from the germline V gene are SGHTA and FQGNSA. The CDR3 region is CASSSLTGPYEQYF. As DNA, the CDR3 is TGTGCCAGCAGCTCCCTGACGGGACCCTACGAGCAGTACTTC.

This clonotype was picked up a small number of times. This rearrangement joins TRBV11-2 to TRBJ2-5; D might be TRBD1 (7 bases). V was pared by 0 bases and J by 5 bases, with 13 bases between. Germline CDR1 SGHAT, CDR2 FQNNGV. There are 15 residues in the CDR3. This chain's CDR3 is CASSLEVSGGETQYF. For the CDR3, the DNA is TGTGCCAGCAGCTTAGAGGTTTCAGGGGGGGAGACCCAGTACTTC.

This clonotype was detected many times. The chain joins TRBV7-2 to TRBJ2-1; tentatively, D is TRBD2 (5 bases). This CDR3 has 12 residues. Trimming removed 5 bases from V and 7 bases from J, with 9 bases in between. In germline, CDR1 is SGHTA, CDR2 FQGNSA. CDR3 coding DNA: TGTGCCAGCAGCCCTACTAGGAATGAGCAGTTCTTC. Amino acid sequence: CASSPTRNEQFF.

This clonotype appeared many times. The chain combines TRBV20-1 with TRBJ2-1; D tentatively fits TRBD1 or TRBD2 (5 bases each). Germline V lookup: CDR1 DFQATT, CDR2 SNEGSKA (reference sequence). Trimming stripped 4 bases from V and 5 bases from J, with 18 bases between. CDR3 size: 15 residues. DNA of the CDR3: TGCAGTGCTAAAAGGGACGCCTACTTAGACAATGAGCAGTTCTTC. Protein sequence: CSAKRDAYLDNEQFF.

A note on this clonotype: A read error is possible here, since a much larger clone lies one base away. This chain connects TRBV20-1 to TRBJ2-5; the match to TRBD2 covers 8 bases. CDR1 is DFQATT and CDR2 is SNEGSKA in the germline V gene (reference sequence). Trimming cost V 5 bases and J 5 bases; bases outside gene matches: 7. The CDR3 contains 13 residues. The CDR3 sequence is CSAVRTSRETQYF. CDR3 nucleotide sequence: TGCAGTGCTGTTCGGACTAGCCGGGAGACCCAGTACTTC.

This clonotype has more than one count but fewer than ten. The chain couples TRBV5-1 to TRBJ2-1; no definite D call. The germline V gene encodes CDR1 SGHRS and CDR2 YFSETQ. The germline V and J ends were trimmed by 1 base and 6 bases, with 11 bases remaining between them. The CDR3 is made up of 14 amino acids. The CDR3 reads CASSLQLEPNEQFF. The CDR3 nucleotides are TGCGCCAGCAGCTTGCAGCTAGAACCCAATGAGCAGTTCTTC.

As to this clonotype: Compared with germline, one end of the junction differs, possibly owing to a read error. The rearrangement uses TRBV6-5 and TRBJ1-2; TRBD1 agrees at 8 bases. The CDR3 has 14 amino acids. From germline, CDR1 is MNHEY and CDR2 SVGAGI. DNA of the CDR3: TGTGCCAGCAGGGAAGGGACAGGCTTGCGTGGCTGCACCTTC. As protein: CASREGTGLRGCTF.

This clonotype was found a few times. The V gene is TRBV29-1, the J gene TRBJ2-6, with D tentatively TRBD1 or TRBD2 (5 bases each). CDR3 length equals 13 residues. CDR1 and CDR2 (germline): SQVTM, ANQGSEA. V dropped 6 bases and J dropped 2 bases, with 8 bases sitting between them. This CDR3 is CSVQGPGANVLTF. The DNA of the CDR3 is TGCAGCGTGCAGGGACCTGGGGCCAACGTCCTGACTTTC.